The 18 T cell receptor beta chains below come from one sample, sequenced in a study of vaccination effects on CD4 cells after COVID-19. For these receptors, no antigen is known. Sequencing used immunoSEQ multiplex PCR; TCRdb keeps in-frame clones, though not all of them. The table has about 13,000 clones, approximately 70% seen once. Antigen-specific CD4+ T cells expanded by the ViraFEST assay with viral peptide pools were then sequenced. Following culture for around 10 days, CD4+ T cells were isolated. Infection with SARS-CoV-2 occurred in the person between March and December 2020, and PCR confirmed it. The participants, recipients of two vaccine doses, got either BNT162b2 or mRNA-1273. This material consisted of CD4+ T cells from PBMCs cultured with HCoV-NL63 spike peptides, taken after COVID-19 vaccination. These receptors were collected from a human donor who had a prior SARS-CoV-2 infection.

This clone was detected a few times. The chain has TRBV7-2 and TRBJ1-2; unclear D gene. This CDR3 spans 14 amino acids. Germline V CDR1 and CDR2: SGHTA, FQGNSA. V was cut by 4 bases and J by 4 bases, with 13 bases left in between. CDR3 residues: CASSWYAASYGYTF. DNA of the CDR3: TGTGCCAGCAGCTGGTACGCAGCTAGCTATGGCTACACCTTC.

The chain links TRBV5-4 to TRBJ2-7; 9 bases are shared with TRBD1. The V gene's germline CDR1 is SGHNT and CDR2 YYREEE (reference sequence). The CDR3 length is 18 residues. The V and J ends lost 0 bases and 3 bases, in that order; junction bases with no gene match: 13. The CDR3 region is CASSLDRPGQGKFYEQYF. The CDR3 DNA reads TGTGCCAGCAGCTTGGATCGACCGGGACAGGGAAAATTCTACGAGCAGTACTTC.

This chain connects TRBV19 to TRBJ2-6; 7 nucleotides agree with TRBD1. Germline CDR1 LNHDA, CDR2 SQIVND (reference sequence). V was pared by 5 bases and J by 2 bases, with 0 bases of the junction left unmatched. This CDR3 is 14 amino acids long. The CDR3 sequence is CASSQGAGANVLTF. The CDR3 DNA reads as TGTGCCAGTAGTCAGGGGGCTGGGGCCAACGTCCTGACTTTC.

This clone was seen only once. The rearrangement joins TRBV7-2 to TRBJ2-3; D is ambiguous. Between the trimmed V and J ends, which lost 3 bases and 6 bases, there was a span of 7 bases. Germline V gene data show CDR1 as SGHTA and CDR2 as FQGNSA. There are 12 residues in the CDR3. Written as DNA, the CDR3 is TGTGCCAGCAGCTTGACGATGGATACGCAGTATTTT. It yields the protein CASSLTMDTQYF.

Only a few counts were recorded for this clone. The genes are TRBV3-1 (or the pseudogene TRBV3-2) and TRBJ1-5, with 12 bases matching TRBD1. In germline, CDR1 is LGHDT, CDR2 YNNKEL (reference sequence). CDR3 length: 16 residues. J lost 6 bases, V lost 5 bases, and 8 bases had no gene match. CDR3 sequence: CASSKGQGALGQPQHF. DNA of the CDR3: TGTGCCAGCAGCAAGGGACAGGGGGCGCTGGGTCAGCCCCAGCATTTT.

The chain couples TRBV6-1 to TRBJ1-5; weak D call: TRBD1 (5 bases). The CDR3 spans 14 residues. Germline loops: CDR1 MNHNS, CDR2 SASEGT. V was cut by 1 base and J by 6 bases, with 10 bases left in between. This CDR3 is CASSEVRGLQPQHF. In DNA form, the CDR3 reads TGTGCCAGCAGTGAAGTTAGGGGACTTCAGCCCCAGCATTTT.

The chain has TRBV19 and TRBJ2-3, with 7 bases identical to TRBD1. Germline V gene lookup returns CDR1 LNHDA and CDR2 SQIVND (reference sequence). V shed 2 bases and J 5 bases; nucleotides not matched to a gene: 7. CDR3 length: 15 residues. Here the CDR3 DNA reads TGTGCCAGTAGTATATTTGAAGGGGGCAGAGATACGCAGTATTTT. Its protein product is CASSIFEGGRDTQYF.

This rearrangement joins TRBV4-2 to TRBJ1-3, with D hard to call. V was trimmed by 0 bases and J by 4 bases, leaving 13 bases between them. The CDR3 is made up of 16 amino acids. Looked up from germline, CDR1 is LGHNA and CDR2 is YNFKEQ. The CDR3 sequence is CASSQDIVGNGNTIYF. The CDR3 coding sequence is TGTGCCAGCAGCCAAGATATTGTGGGGAACGGAAACACCATATATTTT.

The rearrangement uses TRBV20-1 and TRBJ2-7; 11 bases line up with TRBD2. V was pared by 3 bases and J by 3 bases, with 13 bases of the junction left unmatched. Germline loops: CDR1 DFQATT, CDR2 SNEGSKA (reference sequence). The CDR3 extends over 17 amino acids. Here the CDR3 reads CSASPGLAGLLNYEQYF. The DNA of the CDR3 is TGCAGTGCTAGTCCTGGACTAGCGGGCCTTCTGAACTACGAGCAGTACTTC.

The CDR3 sequence is CASSLDGTEQETQYF. As DNA, the CDR3 is TGCGCCAGCAGCTTGGATGGTACTGAGCAAGAGACCCAGTACTTC. The chain couples TRBV5-1 to TRBJ2-5; D unclear. This CDR3 contains 15 residues. With 0 bases removed from V and 2 bases from J, the gap between germline ends came to 11 bases. Per germline, CDR1 SGHRS and CDR2 YFSETQ.

The V call is TRBV15, the J call TRBJ2-7; 8 positions match TRBD1. This CDR3 region has 15 residues. V shed 1 base and J 1 base; nucleotides not matched to a gene: 3. From germline, CDR1 is LNHNV and CDR2 YYDKDF (reference sequence). The CDR3 region has the DNA TGTGCCACCAGCAGAGTGGGGGACAGGTCCTACGAGCAGTACTTC. It is translated as CATSRVGDRSYEQYF.

The chain carries TRBV9 and TRBJ1-2; D perhaps matches TRBD1 (6 bases). The CDR3 contains 14 residues. V was clipped by 4 bases and J by 2 bases, with 12 bases between them. CDR1 is SGDLS and CDR2 is YYNGEE in the germline V gene. The CDR3: CASSPTTGNYGYTF. In DNA, the CDR3 is TGTGCCAGCAGCCCAACCACAGGGAACTATGGCTACACCTTC.

The gene calls are TRBV5-1 and TRBJ2-5; 10 nucleotides match TRBD1. The CDR3 consists of 15 residues. CDR1 is SGHRS, CDR2 YFSETQ, per germline. Trimming at V came to 2 bases and at J to 3 bases, leaving 4 bases not matched to a gene. CDR3 bases: TGCGCCAGCAGCTTTACCGGGACAGGGGAAGAGACCCAGTACTTC. Protein: CASSFTGTGEETQYF.

The sample holds a few counts of this clone. The rearrangement links TRBV20-1 to TRBJ2-3; unclear D gene. This CDR3 comprises 14 residues. Germline CDR1 reads DFQATT; CDR2 reads SNEGSKA (reference sequence). V shed 3 bases and J shed 0 bases, with 10 bases lying between them. For the CDR3, the DNA is TGCAGTGCTAGTCGACCCCTTAGCACAGATACGCAGTATTTT. It specifies CSASRPLSTDTQYF.

The DNA of the CDR3 is TGTGCCACCAGCAGAGATTCACGGAATCAGCCCCAGCATTTT. This translates into CATSRDSRNQPQHF. The chain joins TRBV15 to TRBJ1-5, with no clear D. The germline V and J ends were trimmed by 0 bases and 4 bases, with 7 bases remaining between them. CDR1 and CDR2 from the germline V gene are LNHNV and YYDKDF (reference sequence). The CDR3 has 14 amino acids.

Written as DNA, the CDR3 is TGTGCCAGCAGTGCGTGGGGTAATTCACCCCTCCACTTT. Encoded protein: CASSAWGNSPLHF. This chain uses TRBV2 with TRBJ1-6, with D unclear. The ends were cut back, 4 bases at V and 6 bases at J, with 7 bases in the middle. The germline CDR1 and CDR2 sequences are SNHLY and FYNNEI. CDR3 length equals 13 residues.

This clone was recorded once. This chain uses TRBV7-8 with TRBJ2-1; D is tentatively TRBD1 or TRBD2 (6 bases each). Germline CDR1 is SGHVS and CDR2 is FQNEAQ. Trimming stripped 7 bases from V and 1 base from J, with 17 bases between. The CDR3 length is 16 residues. The CDR3 DNA follows: TGTGCCAGCACCATCAGAGGGGGGCGGTCCTACAATGAGCAGTTCTTC. This encodes CASTIRGGRSYNEQFF. Based on the CDR3 plus reference TRBV7-8 and TRBJ2-1, the full variable domain is GAGVSQSPRYKVAKRGQDVALRCDPISGHVSLFWYQQALGQGPEFLTYFQNEAQLDKSGLPSDRFFAERPEGSVSTLKIQRTQQEDSAVYLCASTIRGGRSYNEQFFGPGTRLTVL.

The chain combines TRBV11-3 with TRBJ1-2; TRBD1 is a possible D gene (5 bases). Per germline, CDR1 SGHNT and CDR2 YENEEA. The CDR3 runs to 18 residues. Between the trimmed V and J ends, which lost 1 base and 0 bases, there was a span of 18 bases. The CDR3 bases are TGTGCCAGCAGCTTAGGGAGAGCCGGGGACCGGACTAACTATGGCTACACCTTC. Translated, it gives CASSLGRAGDRTNYGYTF.